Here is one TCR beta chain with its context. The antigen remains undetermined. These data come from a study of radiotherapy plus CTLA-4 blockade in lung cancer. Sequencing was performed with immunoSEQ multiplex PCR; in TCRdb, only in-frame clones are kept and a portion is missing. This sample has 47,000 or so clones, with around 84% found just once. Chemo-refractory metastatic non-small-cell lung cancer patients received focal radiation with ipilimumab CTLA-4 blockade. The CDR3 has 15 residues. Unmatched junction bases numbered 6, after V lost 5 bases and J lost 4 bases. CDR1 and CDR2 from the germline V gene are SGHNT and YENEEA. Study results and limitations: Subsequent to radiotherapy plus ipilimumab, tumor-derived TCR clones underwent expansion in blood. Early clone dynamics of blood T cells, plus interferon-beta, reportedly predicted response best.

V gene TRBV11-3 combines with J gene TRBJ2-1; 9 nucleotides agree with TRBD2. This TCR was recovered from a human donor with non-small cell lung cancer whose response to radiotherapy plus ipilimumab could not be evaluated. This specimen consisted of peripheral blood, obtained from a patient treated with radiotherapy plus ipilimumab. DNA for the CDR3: TGTGCCAGCAGCCGATGGCGGGAGGGGTACAATGAGCAGTTCTTC. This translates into CASSRWREGYNEQFF. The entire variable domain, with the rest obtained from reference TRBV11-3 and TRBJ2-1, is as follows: EAGVVQSPRYKIIEKKQPVAFWCNPISGHNTLYWYLQNLGQGPELLIRYENEEAVDDSQLPKDRFSAERLKGVDSTLKIQPAELGDSAVYLCASSRWREGYNEQFFGPGTRLTVL.